The subject of this entry is one T cell receptor beta chain. Its target is not known. These data belong to a study of blood T cells in healthy people across ages. Using a J-beta primer mix together with a sample-barcoded 5' primer, a second PCR was run for roughly 7 to 11 cycles. TCRdb itself ran the 5' RACE reads through MiXCR, one entry per CDR3 protein. The repertoire holds 1,500,000 or so distinct CDR3 sequences, with around 55% as singletons. Germline values: CDR1 DFQATT, CDR2 SNEGSKA (reference sequence). V was clipped by 6 bases and J by 3 bases, with 11 bases between them. The CDR3 is 12 amino acids. Findings and limits, study-wide: Long-lived donors had more naive CD4+ cells and higher diversity than aged donors.

What was sequenced was blood. The rearrangement links TRBV20-1 to TRBJ2-5; D might be TRBD1 (6 bases). The clonotype was recovered from a man aged 18 to 29 in good health. The CDR3 is CSANYREETQYF. CDR3 nucleotide sequence: TGCAGTGCAAACTACAGGGAAGAGACCCAGTACTTC.